The 26 T cell receptor beta chains in this list originate from one sample, sequenced in a study of shared clonotypes between healthy human individuals. Assay: immunoSEQ multiplex PCR; the TCRdb copy retains only in-frame clones and omits some. The sample has approximately 460,000 clones; 75% to 80% are singletons. The sequenced sample was PBMCs. These TCRs come from a middle-aged woman in good health. Some clones in this sample may be carry-over from other donors' samples.

The genes are TRBV5-1 and TRBJ2-3; D gene uncertain. Germline CDR1 and CDR2: SGHRS and YFSETQ. Trimming took 0 bases from V and 1 from J, leaving 18 bases between them. The CDR3 loop spans 18 amino acids. The CDR3 nucleotides are TGCGCCAGCAGCTTGGCCAATGTCCGACCGGGCCGCACAGATACGCAGTATTTT. Encoded protein: CASSLANVRPGRTDTQYF.

J is TRBJ1-2 and V is TRBV5-4; D ambiguous. CDR3 length: 12 amino acids. Trimming stripped 4 bases from V and 1 base from J, with 5 bases between. CDR1 and CDR2 (germline): SGHNT, YYREEE (reference sequence). The CDR3 loop is CASSADNYGYTF. The CDR3 coding sequence is TGTGCCAGCAGCGCTGATAACTATGGCTACACCTTC.

The J gene is TRBJ2-1, the V gene TRBV14; TRBD1 or TRBD2 may be the D gene (5 bases each). In germline, CDR1 is SGHDN, CDR2 FVKESK. V was shortened by 0 bases and J by 9 bases, with 15 bases between the two germline ends. The CDR3 is made up of 15 amino acids. CDR3 loop: CASSQDISGTGEQFF. CDR3 DNA sequence: TGTGCCAGCAGCCAAGACATCTCGGGGACGGGTGAGCAGTTCTTC. Full variable domain (rest looked up from reference TRBV14 and TRBJ2-1): EAGVTQFPSHSVIEKGQTVTLRCDPISGHDNLYWYRRVMGKEIKFLLHFVKESKQDESGMPNNRFLAERTGGTYSTLKVQPAELEDSGVYFCASSQDISGTGEQFFGPGTRLTVL.

This clone showed up just once. J is TRBJ2-7 and V is TRBV5-4; D unclear. The germline CDR1 and CDR2 sequences are SGHNT and YYREEE (reference sequence). V lost 1 base and J 2 bases, leaving 10 bases between the germline ends. This CDR3 contains 14 residues. The CDR3, as DNA: TGTGCCAGCAGCTTGAAGGTTCAGACCTACGAGCAGTACTTC. This encodes CASSLKVQTYEQYF.

This clone turned up a few times. The J gene is TRBJ1-5, the V gene TRBV28; D ambiguous. From germline, CDR1 is MDHEN and CDR2 SYDVKM. There are 16 residues in the CDR3. Trimming left V 3 bases short and J 0 bases short, with 12 bases between. CDR3: CASSLVRPYSNQPQHF. The DNA of the CDR3 is TGTGCCAGCAGTTTGGTCCGACCTTATAGCAATCAGCCCCAGCATTTT.

The chain employs TRBV30 and TRBJ2-1; D call uncertain. Between the trimmed V and J ends, which lost 0 bases and 1 base, there was a span of 7 bases. Germline CDR1 reads GTSNPN; CDR2 reads SVGIG (reference sequence). CDR3 length equals 14 residues. The CDR3 protein is CAWSVAGSYNEQFF. CDR3 sequence (DNA): TGTGCCTGGAGTGTGGCAGGTTCCTACAATGAGCAGTTCTTC.

The chain employs TRBV7-7 and TRBJ2-2; no clear D gene. Germline CDR1 is SSHAT and CDR2 is FNYEAQ (reference sequence). V lost 5 bases to trimming and J lost 4 bases, with 11 bases between them. CDR3 length: 14 residues. CDR3 sequence reads: CASSIGPLTGELFF. For the CDR3, the DNA is TGTGCCAGCAGCATCGGGCCCCTCACCGGGGAGCTGTTTTTT.

This clone turned up a few times. V and J are TRBV11-3 and TRBJ2-7, with TRBD2 matching over 9 bases. Trimming at V came to 1 base and at J to 6 bases, leaving 4 bases not matched to a gene. The germline V gene encodes CDR1 SGHNT and CDR2 YENEEA. This CDR3 is 14 amino acids long. The CDR3 sequence is CASSLAGSGGEQYF. DNA of the CDR3: TGTGCCAGCAGCTTAGCTGGTAGCGGGGGCGAGCAGTACTTC.

CDR3 sequence (DNA): TGTGCCAGCAGCCGGGCCGCCCCTGGTGAAGCTTTCTTT. Translated: CASSRAAPGEAFF. The chain joins TRBV7-9 to TRBJ1-1; D is unresolved. The CDR3 contains 13 residues. Trimming shortened V by 5 bases and J by 7 bases, and 14 bases separated the two germline ends. CDR1 SEHNR and CDR2 FQNEAQ come from the germline V gene (reference sequence).

The CDR3 loop is CASSWGGLAGYEQYF. The CDR3 nucleotides are TGTGCCAGCTCATGGGGGGGACTAGCGGGATACGAGCAGTACTTC. This chain joins TRBV18 and TRBJ2-7; the match to TRBD2 covers 13 bases. With V trimmed by 5 bases and J by 4 bases, 5 bases remained unmatched. The CDR3 has 15 amino acids. The germline V gene encodes CDR1 KGHSH and CDR2 LQKENI.

This clone was observed a handful of times. A far larger clone lies a single base away; this is likely a read error. The rearrangement links TRBV28 to TRBJ1-2; 7 nucleotides align to TRBD1. With 11 bases clipped from V and 7 bases from J, the junction kept 10 bases outside the gene matches. Germline assignment: CDR1 MDHEN and CDR2 SYDVKM. This CDR3 comprises 12 residues. CDR3 sequence: CAAKPDRAGYTF. The CDR3 DNA reads TGTGCCGCCAAACCCGACAGGGCTGGCTACACCTTC.

This clone was seen a single time. The sample carries other DNA sequences with the same CDR3. This chain connects TRBV20-1 to TRBJ2-1; D remains unclear. This CDR3 spans 11 amino acids. With 0 bases removed from V and 7 bases from J, the gap between germline ends came to 4 bases. The germline V gene has CDR1 DFQATT and CDR2 SNEGSKA (reference sequence). Written as DNA, the CDR3 is TGCAGTGCTAGAGATTTTAATGAGCAGTTCTTC. It encodes CSARDFNEQFF.

The CDR3 region has the DNA TGTGCCAGCAGCTTATTTGGTCAGGGGAACACCGGGGAGCTGTTTTTT. Its protein product is CASSLFGQGNTGELFF. The chain combines TRBV7-2 with TRBJ2-2, with a possible D match to TRBD1 (5 bases). Trimming shortened V by 2 bases and J by 1 base, and 11 bases separated the two germline ends. Looked up from germline, CDR1 is SGHTA and CDR2 is FQGNSA. This CDR3 spans 16 amino acids.

The chain joins TRBV5-6 to TRBJ2-7, with 10 bases that match TRBD2. Germline values: CDR1 SGHDT, CDR2 YYEEEE. The junction had 16 bases not matched to a gene; V was cut back by 5 bases and J by 2 bases. This CDR3 region has 18 residues. CDR3 region: CASRSGLAGVGFAYEQYF. CDR3 nucleotides: TGTGCCAGCAGATCGGGTCTAGCGGGAGTCGGGTTCGCCTACGAGCAGTACTTC.

Comment on this clone: The sample carries other DNA sequences with the same CDR3. The genes are TRBV30 and TRBJ2-2, with D possibly matching TRBD2 (7 bases). The germline V gene encodes CDR1 GTSNPN and CDR2 SVGIG (reference sequence). This CDR3 comprises 14 residues. The CDR3 protein is CARGGALRSGELFF. CDR3 in DNA: TGTGCTAGAGGGGGGGCCCTCCGCTCCGGGGAGCTGTTTTTT.

In regard to this clone: With a much larger clone just one base away, this may be a read error. This chain links TRBV11-2 with TRBJ2-5; D may be TRBD1 (5 bases). Looked up from germline, CDR1 is SGHAT and CDR2 is FQNNGV. V was cut by 5 bases and J by 3 bases, with 7 bases left in between. The CDR3 is 12 amino acids. DNA of the CDR3: TGTGCCAGCAGCCAGGGAAAAGAGACCCAGTACTTC. Translation gives CASSQGKETQYF.

V and J are TRBV25-1 and TRBJ2-7, with no clear D. V was shortened by 2 bases and J by 9 bases, with 8 bases between the two germline ends. Germline-derived CDR1 and CDR2 are MGHDK and SYGVNS. This CDR3 spans 11 amino acids. The CDR3 region is CASSEVGWQYF. CDR3 DNA sequence: TGTGCCAGCAGTGAAGTGGGGTGGCAGTACTTC.

The gene calls are TRBV29-1 and TRBJ2-3, with 9 positions matching TRBD1. V lost 5 bases and J lost 2; bases outside the gene matches: 5. Germline lookup yields CDR1 SQVTM and CDR2 ANQGSEA. The CDR3 covers 14 residues. For the CDR3, the DNA is TGCAGCGTTACGACAGGGGGTCACACAGATACGCAGTATTTT. This encodes CSVTTGGHTDTQYF.

This chain connects TRBV30 to TRBJ2-7; tentatively, D is TRBD2 (6 bases). The CDR3 has 12 residues. Germline CDR1 and CDR2: GTSNPN and SVGIG (reference sequence). V lost 3 bases and J 6 bases, leaving 12 bases between the germline ends. This chain's CDR3 is CAWSAGPAEQYF. In nucleotides, the CDR3 is TGTGCCTGGAGCGCGGGACCGGCCGAGCAGTACTTC. Full variable domain (missing parts from reference TRBV30 and TRBJ2-7): SQTIHQWPATLVQPVGSPLSLECTVEGTSNPNLYWYRQAAGRGLQLLFYSVGIGQISSEVPQNLSASRPQDRQFILSSKKLLLSDSGFYLCAWSAGPAEQYFGPGTRLTVT.

The chain is built from TRBV9 and TRBJ2-3, with D maybe TRBD2 (6 bases). Germline V gene data show CDR1 as SGDLS and CDR2 as YYNGEE. Trimming took 4 bases from V and 2 from J, leaving 14 bases between them. The CDR3 is 15 residues long. CDR3 sequence reads: CASSNLMGLTDTQYF. As DNA, the CDR3 is TGTGCCAGCAGCAACCTCATGGGACTCACAGATACGCAGTATTTT.

The count of this clone is one. The chain employs TRBV9 and TRBJ2-7; the D gene could be TRBD1 or TRBD2 (5 bases each). Germline values: CDR1 SGDLS, CDR2 YYNGEE. The CDR3 runs to 14 residues. V was cut by 0 bases and J by 4 bases, with 11 bases left in between. The CDR3 region is CASSVDWGSYEQYF. The CDR3 DNA reads as TGTGCCAGCAGCGTAGATTGGGGGTCTTACGAGCAGTACTTC. Together with reference TRBV9 and TRBJ2-7, the CDR3 gives the full variable domain: DSGVTQTPKHLITATGQRVTLRCSPRSGDLSVYWYQQSLDQGLQFLIQYYNGEERAKGNILERFSAQQFPDLHSELNLSSLELGDSALYFCASSVDWGSYEQYFGPGTRLTVT.

The chain employs TRBV6-1 and TRBJ2-7; TRBD2 aligns across 8 bases. V shed 7 bases, J shed 3 bases, and the junction held 8 bases outside the gene matches. Germline CDR1 reads MNHNS; CDR2 reads SASEGT. The CDR3 length is 14 residues. CDR3 in amino acids: CASISTSASYEQYF. Written as DNA, the CDR3 is TGTGCCAGCATTTCGACTAGCGCCAGCTACGAGCAGTACTTC.

The chain has TRBV29-1 and TRBJ2-3, with 8 bases lining up with TRBD2. The germline V gene has CDR1 SQVTM and CDR2 ANQGSEA. This CDR3 spans 16 amino acids. The trim removed 8 bases at V and 0 bases at J, leaving 13 bases unmatched. CDR3 sequence: CSTAPTSGTSTDTQYF. Written as DNA, the CDR3 is TGCAGCACTGCCCCAACTAGCGGTACTAGCACAGATACGCAGTATTTT.

The chain recombines TRBV7-9 with TRBJ2-7; perhaps D is TRBD1 or TRBD2 (5 bases each). With 1 base removed from V and 4 bases from J, the gap between germline ends came to 17 bases. This CDR3 has 16 amino acids. Germline V lookup: CDR1 SEHNR, CDR2 FQNEAQ (reference sequence). The CDR3 nucleotides are TGTGCCAGCAGCTTAGGGGGGACGGGTAGGCGGTACGAGCAGTACTTC. This gives the protein CASSLGGTGRRYEQYF.

On this clone itself: Other DNA sequences in this specimen translate into the identical CDR3. The rearrangement links TRBV7-9 to TRBJ1-1, with D unclear. Germline CDR1 SEHNR, CDR2 FQNEAQ (reference sequence). The CDR3 contains 13 residues. Between the trimmed V and J ends, which lost 3 bases and 0 bases, there was a span of 5 bases. CDR3 sequence: CASSLTLNTEAFF. CDR3 bases: TGTGCCAGCAGCTTGACCTTGAACACTGAAGCTTTCTTT.

With respect to this clone: This likely reflects a read error, since a far larger clone is one base away. This chain joins TRBV30 and TRBJ2-6; D tentatively reads TRBD1 or TRBD2 (5 bases each). Looked up from germline, CDR1 is GTSNPN and CDR2 is SVGIG (reference sequence). CDR3 length: 16 amino acids. In DNA, the CDR3 is TGTGCCTGGAGTCGCATCGGGTCCGTCGGGGCCAACGTCCTGGCTTTC. This gives the protein CAWSRIGSVGANVLAF. The full variable domain, rest sourced from reference TRBV30 and TRBJ2-6, is SQTIHQWPATLVQPVGSPLSLECTVEGTSNPNLYWYRQAAGRGLQLLFYSVGIGQISSEVPQNLSASRPQDRQFILSSKKLLLSDSGFYLCAWSRIGSVGANVLAFGAGSRLTVL.